This TCR beta chain emerged from a study of cytomegalovirus exposure and HLA in healthy donors (dated by TCRdb to 2017 to 2019). Regarding the research as a whole: An earlier analysis of some 600 of the donors reported approximately 260 Gb of sequence data and around 100 million unique TCR beta sequences obtained from about 179 million T cells. The aim of the study was to test whether cataloging public T cell receptors could identify signatures of past pathogen exposure. High-throughput TCR immunosequencing, statistical association of individual TCRs with disease status, and machine learning were combined to predict cytomegalovirus infection status. The number of donors typed differed by locus, with 629-630 for A, B, C, DRB1 and DQB1, around 500 for DQA1, 606 for DPA1, and some 470 for DPB1. All discovery cohort repertoires had been generated on a single sequencing platform. Across around 400 genotyped donors of the cohort, an average of about 240,000 unique TCR beta nucleotide sequences per donor were sequenced, and around 20% of those sequences were non-productive. The genetic ancestry cluster associated with self-reported Caucasian donors included about four fifths of the 398 genotyped donors. To study patterns of TCR occurrence, a later analysis re-analyzed previously published TCR beta repertoires from around 700 donors and added high-resolution HLA genotyping. An early release that covered about 600 HLA-typed donors contained around 300 gigabases of sequencing data and 80 million or so unique TCR sequences. Along with the roughly 700-subject first cohort, a separate validation cohort of over a hundred different subjects was used. Donor age, sex, ethnicity and CMV serostatus were compiled alongside the repertoire data. Genome-wide SNP genotypes for about three fifths of the roughly 670 donors were used in a later genetic analysis, which treated that subset as a discovery cohort. The study profiled the T cell repertoires of hundreds of subjects by immunosequencing and related them to cytomegalovirus serostatus. Roughly 5 DR-DQ haplotypes were handled as single units for association and clustering, since linkage in the cohort was strong. Rather than drawing on any new phenotypic data, the later analysis identified candidate immune exposures from TCR beta sequences and the way those sequences occurred across donors. In an earlier analysis of over 550 of the donors, high-throughput TCR beta sequencing was used to judge whether each TCR beta V gene segment behaved as functional or pseudogenic. HLA typing included class I and class II loci at four-digit resolution. Findings and caveats that apply to the study as a whole: Only TCR beta chains were sequenced in this cohort, and the absence of alpha or paired-chain data limited detectable features. Roughly uniform sequencing depth across donors was assumed in presence/absence analyses, although this assumption may not hold. A later analysis found that most CMV-associated TCR beta chains appeared HLA-restricted, with HLA associations seemingly driven largely by CMV exposure. A later genetic analysis reported fewer N-insertions in productive TCRs among donors in an Asian-associated ancestry cluster than the roughly 690-donor mean. HLA typing was unavailable for some donors at each locus, so association tests used only the typed subset. Because counts were too low, roughly 17 rarely observed V segments, including chromosome 9 orphons, were left out of the earlier analysis of about 620 of the donors. Linkage disequilibrium might explain the correlated functional status among segregating V segments, but an unknown experimental factor could not be excluded. Across donors, most TCR sequences were observed very rarely, whereas some public TCRs were present in many individuals. The sequencing pipeline was judged likely to have produced a cluster of highly shared sequence variants as a technical artifact. The study listed 150 to 200 TCR beta chains as associated with cytomegalovirus. In a later analysis, HLA-associated TCR beta chains showed more clonal expansion and lower generation probabilities than non-associated chains that were equally common. In vitro tests confirmed that a few of the cytomegalovirus-associated TCR beta chains recognize cytomegalovirus antigens. The authors suggested that the approach could potentially be generalized to other disease states and immunological phenotypes. An association between a missense DCLRE1C variant and V-gene and J-gene trimming of TCR beta chains was found in a later genetic analysis and replicated in an independent cohort. Immune exposure information for the cohort was limited to CMV serostatus. A further reported finding was that TCR beta sequences accurately predicted the HLA-A and HLA-B alleles for most subjects in the first cohort. Strong co-occurrence of HLA alleles, especially DR and DQ, made assigning TCR associations to individual alleles difficult. Broadly in line with IMGT annotations, most TCR beta V segments showed up in productive rearrangements about 87% or about 30% of the time in an earlier analysis of 587 of the donors. Because the 87-base-pair reads could not distinguish some IMGT-functional V segments, including TRBV6-2 and TRBV6-3, those segments were excluded. According to a later analysis, TCR association rates differed among HLA loci, with DRB1 alleles showing the most associated TCRs and HLA-C alleles showing the fewest. Several of the top co-occurrence clusters appeared to be linked to parvovirus B19, influenza, CMV and Epstein-Barr virus, according to a later analysis. Specific HLA alleles were associated with some 15,000 TCR beta sequences at a false discovery rate of 0.05 in a later analysis. Cytomegalovirus status was reported to be diagnosed by the classifier with high specificity and sensitivity in both the original and validation cohorts.

Libraries were built with the immunoSEQ multiplex PCR assay. For the multiplex PCR, a mixture combining 60 forward primers for TCR Vbeta segments and 13 reverse primers for TCR Jbeta segments was used. The CDR3 region of rearranged TCR beta genes was amplified from genomic DNA by a multiplex PCR assay. On the Illumina HiSeq System, the amplified TCR beta libraries were sequenced as 87-base-pair reads. In the paper's pipeline: A later analysis counted some 74 million unique TCR beta chains across the approximately 700 repertoires, and roughly 11 million of these chains were shared by at least two donors. Raw reads were error-corrected and collapsed into unique sequences by a nearest-neighbor algorithm in which closely related sequences were merged to remove PCR and sequencing errors. To assign V, D and J gene segments, CDR3 sequences were aligned to IMGT reference sequences. For a sequence to be retained, a match of at least six nucleotides to both a V gene segment and a J gene segment was required. A rearrangement was called productive if the CDR3 had no stop codons and remained in frame with V and J, and every other rearrangement was called non-productive. Following IMGT convention, CDR3 was defined as the stretch from the second conserved V-encoded cysteine to the conserved J-encoded phenylalanine. The earlier analysis of about 620 of the donors excluded sequences that lacked an unambiguous match to a single V gene segment. An earlier analysis of several hundred of the donors called V segments functional above 56.7% productive rearrangements and segregating when the between-donor standard deviation exceeded 5%. To diagnose cytomegalovirus status from the catalog of TCR beta chain sequences, a statistical classification framework was built. V and J gene assignment, in a later analysis, came from comparing TCR nucleotide sequences with IMGT/GENE-DB human TR gene sequences. Using the TCRdist pipeline, a later analysis assigned CDR3 sequences along with most-parsimonious VDJ recombination scenarios. In a later analysis, every TCR beta chain was defined by the combination of its CDR3 amino acid sequence and its V-gene family, and reads without a unique V-gene family were dropped. A later analysis removed 550 to 650 highly shared, low-generation-probability nucleotide sequences to deal with suspected cross-contamination and a sequencing artifact. A later analysis calculated a clonal expansion index for each public chain from normalized within-repertoire ranks of inferred template counts. A later analysis computed generation probabilities with a VDJ recombination model fitted to out-of-frame rearrangements, and checked the results against IGoR. Hypergeometric tests were used in a later analysis to score TCR-TCR, TCR-HLA and TCR-CMV co-occurrence, with a repertoire-size bias correction applied to the TCR pairs. In a later analysis, false discovery rates were estimated by permuting HLA or CMV assignments 20 times. In a later analysis, co-occurring TCRs were grouped using DBSCAN, with TCRdist sequence similarity added in when clustering inside HLA-allele-positive subsets. Co-occurrence clustering excluded repertoires with fewer than 30,000 or more than 120,000 public chains, plus five with anomalous nucleotide sharing. TCRdb retrieved this table from immuneACCESS and kept in-frame rearrangements only. Not all clones are present; in checked studies, unresolved V genes account for under half, and no reason is known for the remainder. That table furnishes V, J and clone size, whereas the DNA furnished D and trimming. The sample table gives tens of thousands of clones. The top ten clones comprise about 6.2% of the sample.

The CDR3, from cysteine to phenylalanine, totals 15 residues. Of the read, only the CDR3 DNA is kept; its 45 bases are in frame from base 1. As encoded in the germline V gene, CDR1 is SGHAT while CDR2 is FQNNGV. V lost 6 bases and J lost 0 bases; the stretch between them is 11 bases long. With respect to this clone: Its cognate antigen has yet to be identified.

The cohort was made up of 500 to 850 healthy bone marrow donors. At the time of sampling, every cohort member was nominally healthy, though immune exposures that went unrecorded were likely present. CMV serostatus was recorded as positive for 250 to 300 and negative for about 50% of the roughly 670 cohort members, whereas no CMV serostatus was recorded for the donor in question. Every donor gave a peripheral blood sample, and the peripheral blood mononuclear cells from that sample were used for TCR beta sequencing. The Qiagen DNeasy Blood Extraction Kit was used to extract genomic DNA from the blood cell samples.

The chain employs TRBV11-2 and TRBJ2-2, and TRBD1 may be the D gene, going by 6 matching bases. This TCR was recovered from a human donor in good health. The specimen sequenced was PBMCs. The sequence in DNA is TGTGCCAGCAGGAAGGGGGTTCCGAACACCGGGGAGCTGTTTTTT. Protein translation: CASRKGVPNTGELFF.